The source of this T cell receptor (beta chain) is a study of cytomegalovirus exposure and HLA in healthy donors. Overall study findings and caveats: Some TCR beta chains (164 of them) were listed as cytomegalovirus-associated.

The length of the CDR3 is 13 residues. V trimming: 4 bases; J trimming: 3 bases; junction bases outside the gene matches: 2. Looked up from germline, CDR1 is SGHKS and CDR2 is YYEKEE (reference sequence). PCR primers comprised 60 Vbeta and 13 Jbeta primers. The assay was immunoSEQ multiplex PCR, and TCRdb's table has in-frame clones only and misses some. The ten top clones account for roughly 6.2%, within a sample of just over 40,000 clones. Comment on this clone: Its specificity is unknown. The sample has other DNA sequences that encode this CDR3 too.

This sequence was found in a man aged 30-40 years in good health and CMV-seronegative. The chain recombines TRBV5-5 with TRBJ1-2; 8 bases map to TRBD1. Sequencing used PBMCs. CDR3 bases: TGTGCCAGCAGCATACAGGGGGACTATGGCTACACCTTC. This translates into CASSIQGDYGYTF.